This T cell receptor (beta chain) emerged from a study of siplizumab effects on memory and regulatory T cells. The V gene's germline CDR1 is LNHDA and CDR2 SQIVND (reference sequence). Trimming took off 7 bases at V and 0 bases at J, with 12 bases between the two ends. The CDR3 is 14 residues long. Study outcomes and limitations: Unstimulated naive T cells seemed to show more diversity than memory cells did, and they also seemed to be among the major contributors to the alloresponse.

Per sample, 10^5 or so TCR templates underwent assay. Assay: immunoSEQ multiplex PCR; the TCRdb copy retains only in-frame clones and omits some. Here the sample spans approximately 100,000 clones, approximately 90% being singletons. Note on this clone: Its target is unknown.

The sample consisted of Tregs sorted from blood. The receptor was isolated from a human donor in good health. The genes are TRBV19 and TRBJ1-1, with D possibly being TRBD1 (5 bases). The CDR3 sequence is CASNPRVMNTEAFF. The CDR3 nucleotides are TGTGCCAGTAACCCCAGGGTCATGAACACTGAAGCTTTCTTT.